The 18 T cell receptor beta chains given below trace back to one sample, sequenced in a study of T cell responses to AZD1222 COVID-19 vaccine. Clones were read by immunoSEQ multiplex PCR, and TCRdb kept only the in-frame ones, dropping some. The repertoire has tens of thousands of clones, 70% to 90% of them found once; the top ten carry 4% to 5%. Sequenced here: peripheral blood, sampled on day 0 of AZD1222 vaccination. The receptors stem from an adult in good health.

The chain has TRBV5-1 and TRBJ1-2; TRBD1 agrees at 7 bases. Germline trimming cut 4 bases from V and 0 bases from J; bases unmatched to any gene: 6. The CDR3 runs 15 residues. Germline V gives CDR1 SGHRS, CDR2 YFSETQ. CDR3: CASSPDRAANYGYTF. Written as DNA, the CDR3 is TGCGCCAGCAGCCCCGACAGGGCCGCTAACTATGGCTACACCTTC. The complete variable domain, with remaining parts taken from reference TRBV5-1 and TRBJ1-2, reads KAGVTQTPRYLIKTRGQQVTLSCSPISGHRSVSWYQQTPGQGLQFLFEYFSETQRNKGNFPGRFSGRQFSNSRSEMNVSTLELGDSALYLCASSPDRAANYGYTFGSGTRLTVV.

The chain has TRBV9 and TRBJ2-1; the D call may be TRBD1 or TRBD2 (5 bases each). Germline V gene sequence: CDR1 SGDLS, CDR2 YYNGEE. The length of the CDR3 is 17 residues. V was cut by 0 bases and J by 3 bases, with 16 bases left in between. In DNA, the CDR3 is TGTGCCAGCAGCGTAGGGGGGACCCCAAACTACTACAATGAGCAGTTCTTC. It specifies CASSVGGTPNYYNEQFF.

The chain has TRBV6-4 and TRBJ2-2, with D perhaps TRBD1 or TRBD2 (6 bases each). Trimming stripped 3 bases from V and 6 bases from J, with 17 bases between. This CDR3 comprises 16 residues. Germline CDR1 reads MRHNA; CDR2 reads SNTAGT. The CDR3 nucleotides are TGTGCCAGCAGTGAAGGACGGGGGCCCCCTCCCGGGGAGCTGTTTTTT. This gives the protein CASSEGRGPPPGELFF.

The CDR3 is CASSLDGRLAASYEQYF. DNA for the CDR3: TGTGCCAGCAGCTTAGATGGCCGGCTAGCGGCCTCCTACGAGCAGTACTTC. The chain carries TRBV7-8 and TRBJ2-7; 7 bases align to TRBD2. Germline V gene data show CDR1 as SGHVS and CDR2 as FQNEAQ. J gave up 0 bases and V 1 base, and 9 bases lay outside the gene matches. This CDR3 comprises 17 residues.

The J gene is TRBJ1-5, the V gene TRBV29-1; perhaps TRBD1 as D (6 bases). The V and J ends lost 6 bases and 2 bases respectively, with 14 bases between them. CDR1 is SQVTM, CDR2 ANQGSEA, per germline. The CDR3 length is 14 residues. CDR3: CSVSGELGNQPQHF. The CDR3, as DNA: TGCAGCGTCTCAGGGGAGTTGGGCAATCAGCCCCAGCATTTT.

This clone is a singleton in its sample. The genes are TRBV7-9 and TRBJ2-1, with D unresolved. Looked up from germline, CDR1 is SEHNR and CDR2 is FQNEAQ (reference sequence). Between the trimmed V and J ends, which lost 5 bases and 6 bases, there was a span of 14 bases. CDR3 size: 14 residues. In nucleotides, the CDR3 is TGTGCCAGCAGCAAAGATTTGGCACTCAATGAGCAGTTCTTC. This gives the protein CASSKDLALNEQFF.

This clone showed up just once. The J gene is TRBJ2-7, the V gene TRBV4-1; D gene ambiguous. This CDR3 spans 14 amino acids. Germline V CDR1 and CDR2: MGHRA, YSYEKL. Trimming pared 0 bases from V and 3 bases from J, leaving 9 bases between. CDR3 sequence: CASSQDEQFYEQYF. Written as DNA, the CDR3 is TGCGCCAGCAGCCAAGACGAACAGTTCTACGAGCAGTACTTC.

V usage is TRBV5-5 and J usage is TRBJ2-1; D gene ambiguous. V was clipped by 6 bases and J by 12 bases, with 22 bases between them. The CDR3 extends over 14 amino acids. Germline-derived CDR1 and CDR2 are SGHKS and YYEKEE (reference sequence). CDR3 nucleotides: TGTGCCAGCATCCCCCGGGTTGCTCCTATTGGGCAGTTCTTC. Amino acid sequence: CASIPRVAPIGQFF.

There are a few counts of this clone. The chain has TRBV7-9 and TRBJ1-1, with D perhaps TRBD1 (5 bases). The length of the CDR3 is 14 residues. Germline loops: CDR1 SEHNR, CDR2 FQNEAQ (reference sequence). V lost 1 base and J 4 bases, leaving 10 bases between the germline ends. This CDR3 is CASSLVQGITEAFF. As DNA, the CDR3 is TGTGCCAGCAGCTTAGTTCAGGGTATCACTGAAGCTTTCTTT.

This chain joins TRBV6-5 and TRBJ2-7, with D possibly matching TRBD1 (5 bases). V lost 2 bases and J lost 3, with 11 bases in between. The length of the CDR3 is 14 residues. CDR1 MNHEY and CDR2 SVGAGI come from the germline V gene. This CDR3 reads CASSYLGTGYEQYF. The DNA of the CDR3 is TGTGCCAGCAGTTACCTGGGAACAGGCTACGAGCAGTACTTC.

The chain has TRBV6-2 or TRBV6-3 and TRBJ2-2; D possibly corresponds to TRBD2 (6 bases). The V gene lost 2 bases and the J gene lost 7 bases, with 8 bases spanning the gap. CDR3 length: 13 residues. Germline V gives CDR1 MNHEY, CDR2 SVGEGT. CDR3 region: CASSYLSGGELFF. Written as DNA, the CDR3 is TGTGCCAGCAGTTACCTTAGCGGCGGGGAGCTGTTTTTT.

The chain joins TRBV30 to TRBJ1-3, with 8 bases matching TRBD1. Trimming removed 3 bases from V and 7 bases from J; junction bases left unmatched: 5. The CDR3 is 13 residues long. Looked up from germline, CDR1 is GTSNPN and CDR2 is SVGIG (reference sequence). The CDR3 coding sequence is TGTGCCTGGAGCGGGACAGGAGGGAACACCATATATTTT. Translated: CAWSGTGGNTIYF.

The rearrangement uses TRBV4-2 and TRBJ1-6; TRBD1 matches 10 bases. The V gene's germline CDR1 is LGHNA and CDR2 YNFKEQ. J gave up 5 bases and V 4 bases, and 2 bases lay outside the gene matches. The CDR3 loop spans 15 amino acids. The CDR3 DNA reads TGTGCCAGCAGCCTCGGGACAGGGGATAATTCACCCCTCCACTTT. The encoded protein is CASSLGTGDNSPLHF.

J is TRBJ1-1 and V is TRBV5-1; 9 nucleotides agree with TRBD1. The germline CDR1 and CDR2 sequences are SGHRS and YFSETQ. This CDR3 has 15 amino acids. J gave up 1 base and V 5 bases, and 6 bases lay outside the gene matches. CDR3 sequence (DNA): TGCGCCAGCAGTAAGACAGGGGGGACGAACACTGAAGCTTTCTTT. This translates into CASSKTGGTNTEAFF.

This clone was picked up a small number of times. The chain has TRBV4-1 and TRBJ1-1, with D hard to call. Deletions cut 1 base from V and 0 bases from J, with 6 bases between. Germline V gene data show CDR1 as MGHRA and CDR2 as YSYEKL. The CDR3 length is 14 residues. CDR3 in DNA: TGCGCCAGCAGCCAAGGACACTTGAACACTGAAGCTTTCTTT. The encoded protein is CASSQGHLNTEAFF.

The gene calls are TRBV5-8 and TRBJ1-5; D remains unclear. The CDR3 runs 14 residues. Germline V gene sequence: CDR1 SGHTS, CDR2 YDEGEE. The V end lost 4 bases, the J end lost 0 bases, and 8 bases lay between the germline ends. The CDR3 DNA sequence: TGTGCCAGCAGCAGGCGGTATAGCAATCAGCCCCAGCATTTT. Residues: CASSRRYSNQPQHF.

CDR3 amino acids: CASRGTGANYGYTF. CDR3 DNA sequence: TGTGCCAGCAGGGGGACAGGCGCTAACTATGGCTACACCTTC. The chain employs TRBV6-5 and TRBJ1-2; TRBD1 agrees at 8 bases. From germline, CDR1 is MNHEY and CDR2 SVGAGI. There are 14 residues in the CDR3. Unmatched junction bases numbered 3, after V lost 6 bases and J lost 0 bases.

The chain combines TRBV6-2 or TRBV6-3 with TRBJ1-4, with D tentatively TRBD1 (6 bases). The V gene's germline CDR1 is MNHEY and CDR2 SVGEGT. The CDR3 spans 14 residues. The V and J ends lost 6 bases and 5 bases respectively, with 13 bases between them. CDR3 coding DNA: TGTGCCAGCAGCCGGGGACAAGACAATGAAAAACTGTTTTTT. It translates to CASSRGQDNEKLFF.